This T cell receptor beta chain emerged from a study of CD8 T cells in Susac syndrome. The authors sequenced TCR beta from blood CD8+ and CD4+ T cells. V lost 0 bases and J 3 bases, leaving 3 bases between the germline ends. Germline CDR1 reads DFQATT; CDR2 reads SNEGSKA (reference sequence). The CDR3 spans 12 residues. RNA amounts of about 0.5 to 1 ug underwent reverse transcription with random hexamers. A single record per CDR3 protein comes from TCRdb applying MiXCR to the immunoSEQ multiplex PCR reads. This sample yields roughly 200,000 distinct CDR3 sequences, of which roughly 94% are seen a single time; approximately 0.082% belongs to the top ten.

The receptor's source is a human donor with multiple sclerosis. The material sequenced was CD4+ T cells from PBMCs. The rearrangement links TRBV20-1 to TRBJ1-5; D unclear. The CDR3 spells CSARDFNQPQHF. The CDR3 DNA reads TGCAGTGCTAGAGATTTCAATCAGCCCCAGCATTTT.